These 29 T cell receptor beta chains share one sample of origin, sequenced in a study of response to subunit inactivated influenza vaccine. Each CDR3 protein is one row after TCRdb ran MiXCR on the RT-PCR reads. This table holds hundreds of thousands of distinct CDR3 sequences, 25% found once. The material was CD4+ T cells sorted from PBMCs, obtained more than 4 days after vaccination. The receptor source for this set is a man aged 45-65 years who received an inactivated influenza vaccine.

This clonotype was picked up a small number of times. The CDR3 here is CASRTGPNYGYTF. The CDR3 nucleotides are TGTGCCAGCAGGACGGGGCCTAACTATGGCTACACCTTC. The J gene is TRBJ1-2, the V gene TRBV6-1, with a weak D call TRBD1 (5 bases). Trimming took off 6 bases at V and 0 bases at J, with 8 bases between the two ends. From germline, CDR1 is MNHNS and CDR2 SASEGT. The CDR3 has 13 residues.

This clonotype has just a few counts. The chain employs TRBV6-2 or TRBV6-3 and TRBJ1-6; D not certain. V was trimmed by 2 bases and J by 5 bases, leaving 10 bases between them. CDR1 and CDR2 (germline): MNHEY, SVGEGT. The CDR3 runs 15 residues. The CDR3 coding sequence is TGTGCCAGCAGTTACCAACGGATAGATAATTCACCCCTCCACTTT. This codes for CASSYQRIDNSPLHF.

This clonotype was observed a handful of times. The germline gene is not matched at one end of the junction; a read error may be the cause. The rearrangement joins TRBV2 to TRBJ2-1, with TRBD2 identical over 8 bases. From germline, CDR1 is SNHLY and CDR2 FYNNEI. This CDR3 has 14 amino acids. CDR3 residues: CASREGLASGEQFF. As DNA, the CDR3 is TGTGCCAGCAGGGAAGGACTAGCTTCGGGTGAGCAGTTCTTC.

The chain has TRBV5-1 and TRBJ1-5; no definite D call. With 0 bases removed from V and 4 bases from J, the gap between germline ends came to 8 bases. Germline V CDR1 and CDR2: SGHRS, YFSETQ. The CDR3 has 14 amino acids. The CDR3 is CASSLDAMNQPQHF. The CDR3 DNA reads TGCGCCAGCAGCTTGGACGCCATGAATCAGCCCCAGCATTTT.

The genes are TRBV6-1 and TRBJ2-5; D perhaps matches TRBD2 (6 bases). The V end was cut by 6 bases, the J end by 11 bases, with 13 bases between. The CDR3 has 11 amino acids. Germline assignment: CDR1 MNHNS and CDR2 SASEGT. In DNA, the CDR3 is TGTGCCAGCAGCGGTGGGGCGGGGCAGTACTTC. Translated: CASSGGAGQYF.

The chain couples TRBV28 to TRBJ1-5; the match to TRBD1 covers 7 bases. Germline CDR1 is MDHEN and CDR2 is SYDVKM. The J segment lost 4 bases and the V segment lost 5 bases, leaving 8 bases of the junction unmatched. This CDR3 has 15 amino acids. The CDR3 bases are TGTGCCAGCAGTCGGACAGGAACGAATAATCAGCCCCAGCATTTT. As protein: CASSRTGTNNQPQHF.

The J gene is TRBJ1-1, the V gene TRBV6-2 or TRBV6-3; D not resolved. Per germline, CDR1 MNHEY and CDR2 SVGEGT. The CDR3 runs to 13 residues. Trimming shortened V by 7 bases and J by 0 bases, and 9 bases separated the two germline ends. The CDR3 spells CASNSPLNTEAFF. In nucleotides, the CDR3 is TGTGCCAGCAACTCCCCGTTGAACACTGAAGCTTTCTTT.

This clonotype was detected once. The chain combines TRBV12-3 or TRBV12-4 with TRBJ2-2; 8 bases are shared with TRBD1. Germline trimming cut 5 bases from V and 6 bases from J; bases unmatched to any gene: 8. The CDR3 has 15 amino acids. CDR3 residues: CASSPRTGPSGELFF. CDR3 nucleotides: TGTGCCAGCAGTCCGCGGACAGGGCCTTCCGGGGAGCTGTTTTTT.

In its sample, this clonotype was seen a few times. V gene TRBV5-1 combines with J gene TRBJ2-2; 7 nucleotides align to TRBD1. Germline lookup yields CDR1 SGHRS and CDR2 YFSETQ. Trimming removed 3 bases from V and 8 bases from J; junction bases left unmatched: 13. There are 16 residues in the CDR3. CDR3 nucleotides: TGCGCCAGCAGCTCTCGGACAGGCACGTTGCCGGGGGAGCTGTTTTTT. It translates to CASSSRTGTLPGELFF.

This clonotype showed up just a few times. This sequence joins TRBV4-3 and TRBJ2-1; D call uncertain. From germline, CDR1 is LGHNA and CDR2 YSLEER. The ends were cut back, 0 bases at V and 4 bases at J, with 4 bases in the middle. The CDR3 spans 13 residues. This chain's CDR3 is CASSQEQYNEQFF. The CDR3 coding sequence is TGCGCCAGCAGCCAAGAACAGTACAATGAGCAGTTCTTC.

The V gene is TRBV20-1, the J gene TRBJ2-3, with a tentative D call TRBD2 (6 bases). This CDR3 contains 13 residues. CDR1 and CDR2 from the germline V gene are DFQATT and SNEGSKA (reference sequence). V dropped 1 base and J dropped 5 bases, with 10 bases sitting between them. CDR3 in amino acids: CSARATSRDTQYF. The CDR3 DNA reads as TGCAGTGCTAGAGCGACTAGTAGAGATACGCAGTATTTT.

This clonotype was counted between two and nine times. The J gene is TRBJ2-7, the V gene TRBV5-1, with 9 bases fitting TRBD2. Germline values: CDR1 SGHRS, CDR2 YFSETQ. Trimming at V came to 1 base and at J to 2 bases, leaving 7 bases not matched to a gene. The CDR3 covers 16 residues. CDR3 nucleotides: TGCGCCAGCAGCTTGCAGGGTAGCGGGAGTGCCTACGAGCAGTACTTC. Its protein product is CASSLQGSGSAYEQYF.

The sample holds many counts of this clonotype. V gene TRBV12-3 or TRBV12-4 combines with J gene TRBJ1-4; D call uncertain. V dropped 3 bases and J dropped 0 bases, with 8 bases sitting between them. The CDR3 has 15 amino acids. The chain's CDR3 is CASSLKSSTNEKLFF. CDR3 sequence (DNA): TGTGCCAGCAGTTTGAAATCTTCAACTAATGAAAAACTGTTTTTT.

V gene TRBV4-1 combines with J gene TRBJ1-6; D is uncertain. CDR3 size: 15 residues. Trimming took off 1 base at V and 8 bases at J, with 12 bases between the two ends. Germline CDR1 reads MGHRA; CDR2 reads YSYEKL. CDR3: CASSQGFYRDSPLHF. The CDR3 region has the DNA TGCGCCAGCAGCCAAGGGTTCTATCGGGATTCACCCCTCCACTTT.

This clonotype was observed a few times. The chain uses TRBV20-1 and TRBJ2-7; D ambiguous. The V end lost 5 bases, the J end lost 4 bases, and 9 bases lay between the germline ends. This CDR3 is built from 11 residues. Germline V lookup: CDR1 DFQATT, CDR2 SNEGSKA (reference sequence). The CDR3, as DNA: TGCAGTGCTGAGGTCGCTTACGAGCAGTACTTC. The encoded protein is CSAEVAYEQYF.

The rearrangement links TRBV20-1 to TRBJ2-7, with a possible D match to TRBD2 (6 bases). The germline V and J ends were trimmed by 8 bases and 2 bases, with 13 bases remaining between them. The CDR3 is made up of 12 amino acids. Per germline, CDR1 DFQATT and CDR2 SNEGSKA (reference sequence). CDR3 sequence reads: CSQVGGTYEQYF. In nucleotides, the CDR3 is TGCAGTCAGGTCGGGGGAACCTACGAGCAGTACTTC.

The J gene is TRBJ2-1, the V gene TRBV7-6, with 11 nucleotides matching TRBD2. Trimming took 2 bases from V and 4 from J; bases not matched to a gene: 4. CDR3 length: 16 amino acids. Germline loops: CDR1 SGHVS, CDR2 FNYEAQ. Here the CDR3 DNA reads TGTGCCAGCAGCTTATTTACTAGCGGGAGTTACAATGAGCAGTTCTTC. Translated: CASSLFTSGSYNEQFF.

The chain couples TRBV12-3 or TRBV12-4 to TRBJ2-1; TRBD1 might be the D (6 bases). V dropped 5 bases and J dropped 0 bases, with 17 bases sitting between them. The CDR3 runs 17 residues. The CDR3, as DNA: TGTGCCAGCAGTGGGGGCCGGGTGGGGAGCTCCTACAATGAGCAGTTCTTC. This encodes CASSGGRVGSSYNEQFF.

Ten or more counts support this clonotype. J is TRBJ2-7 and V is TRBV30; 7 nucleotides agree with TRBD1. V gave up 6 bases and J gave up 6 bases; unmatched junction bases: 5. The CDR3 extends over 11 amino acids. The germline gives CDR1 GTSNPN, CDR2 SVGIG (reference sequence). The CDR3, as DNA: TGTGCCTGCCACAGGGGCGGCGAGCAGTACTTC. This codes for CACHRGGEQYF.

This clonotype has just a few counts. The chain is built from TRBV10-1 and TRBJ1-1; D might be TRBD1 (5 bases). The V end was cut by 7 bases, the J end by 6 bases, with 15 bases between. There are 13 residues in the CDR3. The germline V gene has CDR1 WNHNN and CDR2 SYGVQD (reference sequence). DNA for the CDR3: TGCGCCAGCATGATGGACTGGGGGGCTGAAGCTTTCTTT. Amino acids: CASMMDWGAEAFF.

CDR3 loop: CAIRYGQANTEAFF. The CDR3 DNA reads as TGTGCCATCAGGTACGGACAGGCGAACACTGAAGCTTTCTTT. J is TRBJ1-1 and V is TRBV10-3; 7 bases fit TRBD1. This CDR3 spans 14 amino acids. Trimming removed 6 bases from V and 1 base from J; junction bases left unmatched: 5. CDR1 is ENHRY and CDR2 is SYGVKD in the germline V gene.

In DNA form, the CDR3 reads TGTGCCAGCAGCTTCCGGACAGGGGGAGAGACCCAGTACTTC. Protein product: CASSFRTGGETQYF. V and J are TRBV7-2 and TRBJ2-5; 10 bases map to TRBD1. CDR1 and CDR2 from the germline V gene are SGHTA and FQGNSA. The CDR3 covers 14 residues. V shed 3 bases, J shed 4 bases, and the junction held 2 bases outside the gene matches.

The CDR3 region is CASSKDQRGHQETQYF. The CDR3 DNA reads TGTGCCAGCAGCAAAGATCAGCGGGGGCACCAAGAGACCCAGTACTTC. The rearrangement uses TRBV21-1 and TRBJ2-5; whether TRBD2, the table's D call, matches the DNA was not checked. TRBV21-1 is reported as a pseudogene. This CDR3 region has 16 residues.

This clonotype was counted a few times. The J gene is TRBJ2-2, the V gene TRBV11-2; D uncertain. This CDR3 region has 13 residues. The V and J ends lost 2 bases and 5 bases respectively, with 6 bases between them. Per the germline V gene, CDR1 is SGHAT and CDR2 is FQNNGV. The CDR3 spells CASSLMRTGELFF. CDR3 bases: TGTGCCAGCAGCTTAATGCGTACCGGGGAGCTGTTTTTT.

The chain couples TRBV10-3 to TRBJ2-7; 9 bases agree with TRBD1. Losses at the gene ends were 2 bases for V and 5 bases for J; bases not matched to a gene: 10. CDR1 and CDR2 (germline): ENHRY, SYGVKD. The CDR3 length is 16 residues. The CDR3 region is CAISEPMGQGSHEQYF. CDR3 nucleotide sequence: TGTGCCATCAGTGAGCCGATGGGACAGGGTTCACACGAGCAGTACTTC.

This clonotype was recorded a few times. The V and J genes are TRBV20-1 and TRBJ2-3, with 15 bases that match TRBD2. V lost 4 bases to trimming and J lost 5 bases; unmatched junction nucleotides: 7. The CDR3 extends over 16 amino acids. CDR1 is DFQATT, CDR2 SNEGSKA, per germline (reference sequence). CDR3 in amino acids: CSATLGLAGGGDTQYF. The CDR3 nucleotides are TGCAGTGCTACCTTGGGACTAGCGGGGGGTGGAGATACGCAGTATTTT.

This chain uses TRBV7-2 with TRBJ2-3; D gene ambiguous. The V end was cut by 6 bases, the J end by 4 bases, with 8 bases between. This CDR3 region has 12 residues. Looked up from germline, CDR1 is SGHTA and CDR2 is FQGNSA. The CDR3 region is CASRTTADTQYF. In DNA form, the CDR3 reads TGTGCCAGCAGAACCACGGCAGATACGCAGTATTTT. Full variable domain (outside the CDR3, taken from reference TRBV7-2 and TRBJ2-3): GAGVSQSPSNKVTEKGKDVELRCDPISGHTALYWYRQSLGQGLEFLIYFQGNSAPDKSGLPSDRFSAERTGGSVSTLTIQRTQQEDSAVYLCASRTTADTQYFGPGTRLTVL.

This sequence joins TRBV28 and TRBJ2-1, with D perhaps TRBD1 or TRBD2 (5 bases each). CDR1 MDHEN and CDR2 SYDVKM come from the germline V gene. The CDR3 has 14 residues. The V and J ends lost 5 bases and 4 bases respectively, with 12 bases between them. The CDR3 DNA is TGTGCCAGCAGTACCGGGACCGGGTACAATGAGCAGTTCTTC. Translated, it gives CASSTGTGYNEQFF.

The chain employs TRBV14 and TRBJ1-5; D is undetermined. The CDR3 has 16 residues. Trimming removed 3 bases at V and 3 bases at J, with 15 bases between. CDR1 SGHDN and CDR2 FVKESK come from the germline V gene. CDR3 loop: CASSQGGISPNQPQHF. For the CDR3, the DNA is TGTGCCAGCAGCCAGGGAGGAATCAGCCCCAATCAGCCCCAGCATTTT.